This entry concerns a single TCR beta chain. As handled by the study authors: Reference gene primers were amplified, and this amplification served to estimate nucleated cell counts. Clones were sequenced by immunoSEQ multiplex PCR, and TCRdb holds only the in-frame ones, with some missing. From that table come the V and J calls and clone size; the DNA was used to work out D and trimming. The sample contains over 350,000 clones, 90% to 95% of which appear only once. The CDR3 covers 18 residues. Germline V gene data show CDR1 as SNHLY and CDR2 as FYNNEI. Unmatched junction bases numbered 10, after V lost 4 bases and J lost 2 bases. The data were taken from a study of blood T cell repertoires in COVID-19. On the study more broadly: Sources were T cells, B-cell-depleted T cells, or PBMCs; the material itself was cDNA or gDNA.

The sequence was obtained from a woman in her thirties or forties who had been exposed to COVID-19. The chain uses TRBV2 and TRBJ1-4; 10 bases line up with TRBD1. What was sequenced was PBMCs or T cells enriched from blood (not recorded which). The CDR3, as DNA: TGTGCCAGCAGTGTATCCCGGACAGGGGGTGAGACTAATGAAAAACTGTTTTTT. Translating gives CASSVSRTGGETNEKLFF. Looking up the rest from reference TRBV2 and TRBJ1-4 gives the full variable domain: EPEVTQTPSHQVTQMGQEVILRCVPISNHLYFYWYRQILGQKVEFLVSFYNNEISEKSEIFDDQFSVERPDGSNFTLKIRSTKLEDSAMYFCASSVSRTGGETNEKLFFGSGTQLSVL.